This record concerns one TCR beta chain sequence. The clone's antigen remains unknown. No much larger clonotype is one base removed from it; base qualities were not supplied. The sample comes from a study of T cell responses to AZD1222 COVID-19 vaccine (dated by TCRdb to the early 2020s). Notes on the research overall: TCR sequencing was performed for approximately 240 trial participants, of whom 200 to 210 were given two doses of AZD1222 and roughly 25 were given two doses of MenACWY control vaccine. Trial participants were enrolled by age into 18-55, 56-69 and 70-plus year subgroups, with roughly 160, 29 and 62 TCR-sequenced participants respectively. Beyond this particular receptor, the publication reports: Most participants were white British and females outnumbered males, and the authors suggested that clonal diversity may have been underestimated. After two AZD1222 doses, both the breadth and the depth of spike-specific TCRs were significantly higher than at day 0 and than in MenACWY recipients. Because no day 14 peak-response samples were available, the repertoires could be characterized only after the peak T cell response. The 56-69-year group was small, and its depth increase did not reach significance, likely because of low power. The whole spike protein was spanned by vaccine-associated CD4 TCRs, and dominant responses were seen in regions 160-218 and 743-854. Conclusions about previously exposed vaccinees are limited because only a handful of AZD1222 recipients were SARS-CoV-2 seropositive at baseline. Reportedly, almost half of the unique spike-specific TCRs recognized epitopes lying outside the regions that are mutated in the B.1.351 and B.1.1.7 variants.

V is pared back by 2 bases and J by 7 bases, with 15 bases lying between the germline termini. The CDR3, cysteine through phenylalanine, is 15 amino acids long. Here the CDR3 DNA is all that survives: 45 bases in frame from base 1. CDR1 SGHTA and CDR2 FQGNSA are derived from the germline V gene. The CDR3 regions of human TCRbeta chains were analyzed by immunosequencing. In the source study's methods: Repertoire TCRs were checked for matches against a reference library of SARS-CoV-2-specific TCRs that had been generated using the MIRA antigen-specificity platform. Breadth meant the fraction of unique TCRs that were SARS-CoV-2-associated, whereas depth meant the fraction of total T cells that were SARS-CoV-2-associated. Each spike-specific TCR was assigned to its reactive spike region and to a CD4 or CD8 class using the MIRA data. Log10-transformed breadth and depth values were compared by one-way ANOVA with Sidak's multiple comparisons tests. TCRdb stores this immuneACCESS table with in-frame sequences only. Part of the clones is absent; in the studies checked, under half of the shortfall reflects unresolved V genes, and no reason is known for the rest. V and J calls and clone size are as listed in that table; D and trimming were resolved from the DNA. Within this sample are approximately 190,000 clones, with approximately 93% of them counted one time only. Clones ranked in the top ten supply approximately 1% of the sample.

What this sample's time point label stands for: about 28 days (+/-7) after the second vaccine dose. AZD1222 recipients given second doses at about 4 weeks or at about 12 weeks were pooled, since spike-specific TCR depth and breadth were not found to differ between the two schedules. The vaccinee samples were drawn from two UK trials, COV001 and COV002, one of which was a single-blind randomized controlled phase 2/3 trial testing AZD1222 (ChAdOx1 nCoV-19) in healthy adults. For TCRbeta chain sequencing, PBMC samples were collected from trial participants at day 0 and at day 28 after the second dose.

This receptor was obtained from an adult who received the AZD1222 COVID-19 vaccine. The sequencing here drew on peripheral blood, taken 28 days after the second AZD1222 dose. Here the chain combines TRBV7-2 and TRBJ1-5; no confident D gene assignment can be made. The CDR3 is CASSLYQELPQPQHF. In nucleotides, the sequence is TGTGCCAGCAGCTTATATCAAGAGCTGCCGCAGCCCCAGCATTTT.